This T cell receptor (beta chain) was identified in a study of blood T cell repertoires in COVID-19. Study at large: COVID-19 samples from acute and convalescent phases originated in the United States, Italy and Spain. The analysed material was cDNA or gDNA that came from T cells, B-cell-depleted T cells, or PBMCs.

Per the original data handling: From reference gene primer amplification, estimates of nucleated cell counts were derived. Libraries were prepared by immunoSEQ multiplex PCR; TCRdb keeps only in-frame clonotypes and omits some of them. Clone size and V and J calls were adopted from that table, with D and trimming inferred from the DNA. The data contain about 260,000 clones, around 89% of them singletons. There are 15 residues in the CDR3. Per germline, CDR1 SGHTS and CDR2 YDEGEE. Losses at the gene ends were 2 bases for V and 2 bases for J; bases not matched to a gene: 6. This sequence joins TRBV5-8 and TRBJ2-5, with 7 bases matching TRBD1. The material sequenced was PBMCs or T cells enriched from blood (not recorded which). The sequence derives from a woman aged 40 to 50 with acute COVID-19. The CDR3 protein is CASSLLTGSQETQYF. The CDR3 nucleotides are TGTGCCAGCAGCTTACTGACAGGGTCGCAAGAGACCCAGTACTTC.